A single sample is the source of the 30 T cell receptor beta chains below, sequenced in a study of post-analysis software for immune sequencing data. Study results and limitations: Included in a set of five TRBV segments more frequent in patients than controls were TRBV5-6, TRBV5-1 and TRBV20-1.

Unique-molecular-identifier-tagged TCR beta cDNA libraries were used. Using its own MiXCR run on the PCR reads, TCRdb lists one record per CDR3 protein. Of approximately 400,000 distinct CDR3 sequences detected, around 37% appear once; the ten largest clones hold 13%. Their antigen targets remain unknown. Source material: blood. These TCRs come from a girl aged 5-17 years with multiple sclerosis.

The CDR3 loop reads CASSQGGEQYF. CDR3 DNA sequence: TGTGCCAGCAGCCAGGGGGGCGAGCAGTACTTC. The J gene is TRBJ2-7, the V gene TRBV3-1, with D possibly matching TRBD2 (6 bases). The CDR3 is 11 amino acids. Trimming removed 3 bases at V and 6 bases at J, with 6 bases between. Germline V gene data show CDR1 as LGHDT and CDR2 as YNNKEL (reference sequence).

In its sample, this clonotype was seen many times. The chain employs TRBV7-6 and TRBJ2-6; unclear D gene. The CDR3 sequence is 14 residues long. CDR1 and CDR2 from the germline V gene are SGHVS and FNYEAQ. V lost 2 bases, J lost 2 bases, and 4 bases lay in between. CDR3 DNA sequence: TGTGCCAGCAGCTTATTTACTGGGGCCAACGTCCTGACTTTC. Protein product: CASSLFTGANVLTF.

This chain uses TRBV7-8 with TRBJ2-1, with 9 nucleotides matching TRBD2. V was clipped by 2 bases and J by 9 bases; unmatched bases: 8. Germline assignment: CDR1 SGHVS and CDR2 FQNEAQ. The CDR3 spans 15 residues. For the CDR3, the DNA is TGTGCCAGCAGCTTATGGCTAGCGGGGTTCAGTGAGCAGTTCTTC. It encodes CASSLWLAGFSEQFF.

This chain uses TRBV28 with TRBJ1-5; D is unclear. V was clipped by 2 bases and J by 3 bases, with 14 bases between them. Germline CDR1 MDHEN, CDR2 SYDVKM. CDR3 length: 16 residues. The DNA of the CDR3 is TGTGCCAGCAGTTTAGGGAACCGGGCCTCCAATCAGCCCCAGCATTTT. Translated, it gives CASSLGNRASNQPQHF.

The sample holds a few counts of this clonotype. CDR3 region: CASSTLAGGYEQYF. CDR3 coding DNA: TGTGCCAGCAGCACTTTAGCGGGGGGGTACGAGCAGTACTTC. The V gene is TRBV7-8, the J gene TRBJ2-7; 11 bases map to TRBD2. The CDR3 totals 14 residues. V was clipped by 5 bases and J by 4 bases; unmatched bases: 4. In germline, CDR1 is SGHVS, CDR2 FQNEAQ.

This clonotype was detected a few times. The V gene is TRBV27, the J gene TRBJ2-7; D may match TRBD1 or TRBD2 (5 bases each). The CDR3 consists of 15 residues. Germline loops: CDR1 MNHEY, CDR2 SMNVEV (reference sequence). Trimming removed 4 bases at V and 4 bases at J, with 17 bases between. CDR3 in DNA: TGTGCCAGCAGTTATCAGAGGGGCGCCTTTTACGAGCAGTACTTC. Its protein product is CASSYQRGAFYEQYF.

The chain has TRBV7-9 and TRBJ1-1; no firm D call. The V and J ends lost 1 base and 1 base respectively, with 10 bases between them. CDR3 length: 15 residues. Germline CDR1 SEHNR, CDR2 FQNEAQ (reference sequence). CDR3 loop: CASSLVVTQNTEAFF. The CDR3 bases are TGTGCCAGCAGCTTAGTTGTGACGCAGAACACTGAAGCTTTCTTT.

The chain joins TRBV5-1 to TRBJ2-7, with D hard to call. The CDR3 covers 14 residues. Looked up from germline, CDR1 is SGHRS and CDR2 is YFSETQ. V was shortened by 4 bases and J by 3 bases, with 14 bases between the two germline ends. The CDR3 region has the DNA TGCGCCAGCAGCCCAGCCCTAGGGAACTACGAGCAGTACTTC. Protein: CASSPALGNYEQYF.

The CDR3 here is CASSCSGQGAFF. The CDR3, as DNA: TGTGCCAGCAGTTGCTCGGGACAGGGTGCTTTCTTT. This chain joins TRBV6-5 and TRBJ1-1; 9 bases align to TRBD1. This CDR3 has 12 residues. From germline, CDR1 is MNHEY and CDR2 SVGAGI. V shed 4 bases, J shed 11 bases, and the junction held 5 bases outside the gene matches.

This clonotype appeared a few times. CDR3 amino acids: CASSYGQGWYGYTF. For the CDR3, the DNA is TGCGCCAGCAGCTATGGCCAGGGTTGGTACGGCTACACCTTC. The chain uses TRBV5-1 and TRBJ1-2; D perhaps matches TRBD1 (5 bases). The CDR3 is 14 amino acids. Trimming took off 3 bases at V and 8 bases at J, with 17 bases between the two ends. Germline V lookup: CDR1 SGHRS, CDR2 YFSETQ. Together with reference TRBV5-1 and TRBJ1-2, the CDR3 gives the full variable domain: KAGVTQTPRYLIKTRGQQVTLSCSPISGHRSVSWYQQTPGQGLQFLFEYFSETQRNKGNFPGRFSGRQFSNSRSEMNVSTLELGDSALYLCASSYGQGWYGYTFGSGTRLTVV.

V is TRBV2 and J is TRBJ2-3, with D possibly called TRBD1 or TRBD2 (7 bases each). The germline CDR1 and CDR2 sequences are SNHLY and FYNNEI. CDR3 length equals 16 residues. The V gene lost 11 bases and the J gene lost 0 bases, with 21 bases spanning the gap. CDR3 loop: CAASRGEGWSTDTQYF. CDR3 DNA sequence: TGTGCCGCCAGCAGGGGGGAGGGGTGGAGCACAGATACGCAGTATTTT.

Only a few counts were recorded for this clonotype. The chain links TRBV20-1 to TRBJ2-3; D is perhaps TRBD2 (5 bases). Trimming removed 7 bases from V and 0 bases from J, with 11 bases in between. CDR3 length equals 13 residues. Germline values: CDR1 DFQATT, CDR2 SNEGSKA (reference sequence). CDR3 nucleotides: TGCAGTGGAAGGACTTCCAGCACAGATACGCAGTATTTT. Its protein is CSGRTSSTDTQYF.

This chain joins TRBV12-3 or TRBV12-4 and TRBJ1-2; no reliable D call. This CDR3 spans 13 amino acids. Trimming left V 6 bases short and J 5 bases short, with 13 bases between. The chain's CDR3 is CASRFGARYGYTF. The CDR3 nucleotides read TGTGCCAGCAGGTTTGGTGCCCGGTATGGCTACACCTTC.

The CDR3 DNA sequence: TGTGCCAGCAGCCAAGGGACAGGGGGAGAGAATGAGCAGTTCTTC. Protein: CASSQGTGGENEQFF. V and J are TRBV7-3 and TRBJ2-1; 11 bases match TRBD1. Trimming at V came to 5 bases and at J to 7 bases, leaving 7 bases not matched to a gene. Germline V CDR1 and CDR2: SGHTA, FQGTGA. The CDR3 contains 15 residues.

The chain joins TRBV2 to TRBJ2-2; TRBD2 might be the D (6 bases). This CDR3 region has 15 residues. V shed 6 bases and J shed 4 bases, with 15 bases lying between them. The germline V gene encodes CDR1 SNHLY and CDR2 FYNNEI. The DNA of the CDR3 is TGTGCCAGCAGGGACAAGCCCGGGGGCACCGGGGAGCTGTTTTTT. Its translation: CASRDKPGGTGELFF.

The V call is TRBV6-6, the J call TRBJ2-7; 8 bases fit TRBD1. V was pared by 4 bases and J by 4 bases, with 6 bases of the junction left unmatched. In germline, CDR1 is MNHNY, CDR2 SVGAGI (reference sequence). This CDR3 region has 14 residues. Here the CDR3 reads CASSFDRGGYEQYF. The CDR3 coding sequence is TGTGCCAGCAGTTTCGACAGGGGTGGTTACGAGCAGTACTTC.

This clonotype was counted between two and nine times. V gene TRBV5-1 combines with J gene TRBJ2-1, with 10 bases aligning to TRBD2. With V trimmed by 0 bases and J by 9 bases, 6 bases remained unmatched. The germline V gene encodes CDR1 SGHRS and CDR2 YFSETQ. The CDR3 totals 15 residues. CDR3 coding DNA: TGCGCCAGCAGCTTGGTGCTAGCGGGGGAGGGTGAGCAGTTCTTC. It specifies CASSLVLAGEGEQFF. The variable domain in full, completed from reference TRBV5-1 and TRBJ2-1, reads KAGVTQTPRYLIKTRGQQVTLSCSPISGHRSVSWYQQTPGQGLQFLFEYFSETQRNKGNFPGRFSGRQFSNSRSEMNVSTLELGDSALYLCASSLVLAGEGEQFFGPGTRLTVL.

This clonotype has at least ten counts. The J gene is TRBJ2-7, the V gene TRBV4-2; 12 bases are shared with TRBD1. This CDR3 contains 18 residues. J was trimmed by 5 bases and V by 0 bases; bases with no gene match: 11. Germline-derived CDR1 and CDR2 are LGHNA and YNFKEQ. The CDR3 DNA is TGTGCCAGCAGCCAAGATCCCCACCGGGACAGGGGGCGAAACGAGCAGTACTTC. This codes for CASSQDPHRDRGRNEQYF.

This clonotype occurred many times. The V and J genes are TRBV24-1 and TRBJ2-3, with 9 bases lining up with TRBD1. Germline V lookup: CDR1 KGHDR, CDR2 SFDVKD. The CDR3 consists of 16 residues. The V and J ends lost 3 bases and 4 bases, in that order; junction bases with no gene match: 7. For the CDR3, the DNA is TGTGCCACCAGTGATACAGGGGGCCCGCGCCCAGATACGCAGTATTTT. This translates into CATSDTGGPRPDTQYF.

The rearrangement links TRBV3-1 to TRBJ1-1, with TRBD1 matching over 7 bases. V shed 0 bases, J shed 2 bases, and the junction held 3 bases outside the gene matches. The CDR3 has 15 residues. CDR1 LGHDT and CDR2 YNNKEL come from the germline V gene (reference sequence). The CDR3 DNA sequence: TGTGCCAGCAGCCAAGAGAGGGGGCGTAACACTGAAGCTTTCTTT. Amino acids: CASSQERGRNTEAFF.

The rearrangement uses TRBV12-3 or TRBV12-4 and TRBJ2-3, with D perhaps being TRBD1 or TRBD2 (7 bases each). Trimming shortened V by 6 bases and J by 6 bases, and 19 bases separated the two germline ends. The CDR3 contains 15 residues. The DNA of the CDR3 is TGTGCCAGCAGCATGCAGGGGGGGAAGTGGGATACGCAGTATTTT. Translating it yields CASSMQGGKWDTQYF.

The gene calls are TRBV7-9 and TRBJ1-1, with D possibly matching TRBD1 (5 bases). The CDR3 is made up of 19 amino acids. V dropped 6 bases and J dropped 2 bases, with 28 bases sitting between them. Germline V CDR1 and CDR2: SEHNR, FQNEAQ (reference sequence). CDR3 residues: CASREKMGIKLGRNTEAFF. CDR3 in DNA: TGTGCCAGCAGGGAGAAGATGGGGATTAAACTGGGGCGAAACACTGAAGCTTTCTTT.

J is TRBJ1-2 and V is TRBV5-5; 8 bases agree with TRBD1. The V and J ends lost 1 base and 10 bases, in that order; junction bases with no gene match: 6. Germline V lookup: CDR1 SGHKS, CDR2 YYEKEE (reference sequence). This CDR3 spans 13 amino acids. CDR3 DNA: TGTGCCAGCAGCTTGAGGGACAGGCAATCCTACACCTTC. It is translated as CASSLRDRQSYTF.

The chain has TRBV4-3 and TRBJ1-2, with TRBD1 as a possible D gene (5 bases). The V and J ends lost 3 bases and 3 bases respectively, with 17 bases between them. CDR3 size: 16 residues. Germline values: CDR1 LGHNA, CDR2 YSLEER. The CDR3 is CASSQTLLGVDYGYTF. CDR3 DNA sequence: TGCGCCAGCAGCCAGACCCTTTTGGGGGTAGACTATGGCTACACCTTC.

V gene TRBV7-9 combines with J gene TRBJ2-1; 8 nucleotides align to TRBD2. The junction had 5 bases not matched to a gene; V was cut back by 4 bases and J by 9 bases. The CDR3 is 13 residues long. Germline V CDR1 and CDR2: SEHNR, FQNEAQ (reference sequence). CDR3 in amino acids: CASSSRTSFEQFF. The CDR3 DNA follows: TGTGCCAGCAGCTCACGGACTAGCTTTGAGCAGTTCTTC.

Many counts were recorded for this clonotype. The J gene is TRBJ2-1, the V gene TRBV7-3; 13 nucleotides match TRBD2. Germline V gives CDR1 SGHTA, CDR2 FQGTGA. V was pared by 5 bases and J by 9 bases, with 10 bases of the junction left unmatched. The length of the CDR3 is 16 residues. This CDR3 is CASSKGGTSGVAEQFF. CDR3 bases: TGTGCCAGCAGCAAAGGTGGGACTAGCGGGGTAGCTGAGCAGTTCTTC.

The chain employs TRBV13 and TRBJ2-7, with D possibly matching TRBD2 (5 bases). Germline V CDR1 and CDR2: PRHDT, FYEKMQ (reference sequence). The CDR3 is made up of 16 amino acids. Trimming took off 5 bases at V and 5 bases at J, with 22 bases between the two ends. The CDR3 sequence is CASSNKPTGTWDEQYF. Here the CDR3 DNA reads TGTGCCAGCAGCAACAAACCGACGGGAACGTGGGACGAGCAGTACTTC.

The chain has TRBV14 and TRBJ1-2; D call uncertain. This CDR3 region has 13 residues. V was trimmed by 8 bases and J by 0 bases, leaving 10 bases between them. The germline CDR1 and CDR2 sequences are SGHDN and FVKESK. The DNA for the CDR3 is TGTGCCAGCTCCCATAACCCTAACTATGGCTACACCTTC. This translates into CASSHNPNYGYTF.

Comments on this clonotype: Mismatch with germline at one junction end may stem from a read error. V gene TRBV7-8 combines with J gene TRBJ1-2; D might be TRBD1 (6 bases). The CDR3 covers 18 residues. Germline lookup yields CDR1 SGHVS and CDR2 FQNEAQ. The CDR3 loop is CAGSSNGGTLSPSYGYTF. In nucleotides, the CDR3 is TGTGCCGGCAGCTCCAATGGAGGGACACTTAGTCCCTCCTATGGCTACACCTTC.

CDR3 in DNA: TGCGCCAGCAGCTTGGCTAGCGGGGGCTACGAGCAGTACTTC. Protein sequence: CASSLASGGYEQYF. The gene calls are TRBV5-1 and TRBJ2-7; 10 bases are a match to TRBD2. J gave up 3 bases and V 0 bases, and 0 bases lay outside the gene matches. Germline V gene lookup returns CDR1 SGHRS and CDR2 YFSETQ. The CDR3 loop spans 14 amino acids.